The sequence of this TCR beta chain was determined in a study of OX40 agonist ivuxolimab in advanced cancers. About the research overall: A male proportion of about 80% was recorded, with mean age about 54 years and range about 23 to 80.

The data were produced by immunoSEQ multiplex PCR, yet TCRdb's version contains in-frame clones alone and is incomplete. The sample consists of roughly 80,000 clones, 90% to 95% of them appearing once. Study observations and caveats: CD4+ and CD8+ blood T cells expanded clonally by week 6 at 0.1 to 3.0 mg/kg.

This clone showed up just a few times. Its antigen is not known. The length of the CDR3 is 17 residues. Per germline, CDR1 MDHEN and CDR2 SYDVKM. V shed 4 bases and J 4 bases; nucleotides not matched to a gene: 7. The chain joins TRBV28 to TRBJ2-1, with 13 bases aligning to TRBD2. The specimen comprised CD4+ or CD8+ T cells sorted from blood, sampled in a trial of the OX40 agonist ivuxolimab. This receptor was taken from an adult with an advanced solid tumor such as melanoma, head and neck, liver or kidney cancer. This CDR3 reads CASSSPLLAGGYNEQFF. DNA for the CDR3: TGTGCCAGCAGTTCCCCACTACTAGCGGGAGGGTACAATGAGCAGTTCTTC. Using reference TRBV28 and TRBJ2-1 for the parts outside the CDR3, the full variable domain is DVKVTQSSRYLVKRTGEKVFLECVQDMDHENMFWYRQDPGLGLRLIYFSYDVKMKEKGDIPEGYSVSREKKERFSLILESASTNQTSMYLCASSSPLLAGGYNEQFFGPGTRLTVL.